The present entry profiles one T cell receptor (beta chain) with its context. With 8 bases removed from V and 8 bases from J, the gap between germline ends came to 17 bases. From germline, CDR1 is ENHRY and CDR2 SYGVKD. The CDR3 is 13 residues long. The source of the sample is a study of blood T cell repertoires in COVID-19. The assay was immunoSEQ multiplex PCR, and TCRdb's table has in-frame clones only and misses some. The data show under 350,000 clones, 85% to 90% seen once. The chain employs TRBV10-3 and TRBJ2-3; D is perhaps TRBD2 (5 bases). This TCR came from a man between 35 and 55 years old with acute or convalescent COVID-19. The material sequenced was peripheral blood. CDR3 bases: TGTGCCATCGGCGTTAGCGAGGGTGCTACGCAGTATTTT. Its protein is CAIGVSEGATQYF.